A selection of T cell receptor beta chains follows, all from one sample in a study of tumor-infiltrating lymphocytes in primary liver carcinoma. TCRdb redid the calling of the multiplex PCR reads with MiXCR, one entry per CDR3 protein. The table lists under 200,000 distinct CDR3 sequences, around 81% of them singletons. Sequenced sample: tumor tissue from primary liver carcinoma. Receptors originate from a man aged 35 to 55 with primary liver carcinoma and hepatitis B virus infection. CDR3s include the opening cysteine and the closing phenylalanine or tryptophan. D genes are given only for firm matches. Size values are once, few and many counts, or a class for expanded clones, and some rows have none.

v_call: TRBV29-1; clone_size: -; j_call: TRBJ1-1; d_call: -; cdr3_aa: CSVLPGWGMNTKGFF; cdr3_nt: TGCAGCGTTCTTCCGGGGTGGGGGATGAACACTAAAGGTTTCTTT
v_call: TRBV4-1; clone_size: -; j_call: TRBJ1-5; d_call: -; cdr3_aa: CASSRGQNQPRHF; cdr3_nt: TGCGCCAGCAGCCGAGGTCAGAATCAGCCCCGGCATTTT
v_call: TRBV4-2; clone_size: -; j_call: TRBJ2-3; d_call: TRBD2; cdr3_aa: CASSQWVAGGPVGTDTRYF; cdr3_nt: TGTGCCAGCAGTCAATGGGTAGCGGGAGGGCCGGTTGGGACAGATACGCGGTATTTT
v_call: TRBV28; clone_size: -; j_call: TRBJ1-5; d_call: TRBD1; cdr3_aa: CASMSTGASLPQHF; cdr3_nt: TGTGCCAGCATGTCGACAGGGGCTTCCCTGCCCCAGCATTTT
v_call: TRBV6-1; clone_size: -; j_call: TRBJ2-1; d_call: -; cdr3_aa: CTSSENRDYSEQFF; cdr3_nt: TGTACCAGCAGTGAGAACAGGGACTACAGTGAGCAGTTCTTC
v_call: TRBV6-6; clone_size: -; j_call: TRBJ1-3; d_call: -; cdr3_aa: CANTGNTVYF; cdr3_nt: TGTGCCAACACCGGAAACACCGTATATTTT
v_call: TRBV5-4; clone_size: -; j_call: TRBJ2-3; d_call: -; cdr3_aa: CTSSFTSRTDTQYF; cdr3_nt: TGTACCAGCAGCTTCACTAGCCGCACAGATACGCAGTATTTT
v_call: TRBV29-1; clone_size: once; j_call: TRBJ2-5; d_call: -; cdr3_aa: CSVGPIETQQF; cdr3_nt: TGCAGCGTGGGGCCCATAGAGACCCAGCAGTTC
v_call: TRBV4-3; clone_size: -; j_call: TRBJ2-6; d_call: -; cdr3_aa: CVSNQGTPGANVLTF; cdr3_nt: TGCGTCAGTAACCAGGGGACACCTGGGGCCAACGTCCTGACTTTC
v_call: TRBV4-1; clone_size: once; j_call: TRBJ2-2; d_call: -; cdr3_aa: CASSQLILSGELFF; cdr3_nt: TGCGCCAGTAGCCAACTTATCCTATCCGGGGAGCTGTTTTTT
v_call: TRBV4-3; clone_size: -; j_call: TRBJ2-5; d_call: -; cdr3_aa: CASSHGEGRELETHYF; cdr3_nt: TGCGCCAGCAGCCACGGCGAGGGGCGGGAACTAGAGACCCACTACTTC
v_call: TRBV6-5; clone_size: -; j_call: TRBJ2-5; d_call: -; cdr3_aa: CASSSLRGSGAQYF; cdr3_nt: TGTGCCAGCAGCTCCCTACGTGGCTCGGGGGCCCAATACTTC
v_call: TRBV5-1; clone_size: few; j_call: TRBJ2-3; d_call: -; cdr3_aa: CASSLNGHTSTDTQYF; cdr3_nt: TGCGCCAGTAGCTTGAACGGCCACACTAGCACAGATACGCAGTATTTT
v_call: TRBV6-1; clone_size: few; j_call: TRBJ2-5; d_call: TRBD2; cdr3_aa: CASNDQAGDQEIQYF; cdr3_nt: TGTGCCAGCAATGATCAAGCGGGGGACCAAGAGATCCAGTACTTC
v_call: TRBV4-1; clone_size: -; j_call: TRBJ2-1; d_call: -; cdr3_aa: CANSTPPASIYNEQFF; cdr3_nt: TGCGCCAACAGCACTCCGCCCGCTTCGATCTACAATGAGCAGTTCTTC